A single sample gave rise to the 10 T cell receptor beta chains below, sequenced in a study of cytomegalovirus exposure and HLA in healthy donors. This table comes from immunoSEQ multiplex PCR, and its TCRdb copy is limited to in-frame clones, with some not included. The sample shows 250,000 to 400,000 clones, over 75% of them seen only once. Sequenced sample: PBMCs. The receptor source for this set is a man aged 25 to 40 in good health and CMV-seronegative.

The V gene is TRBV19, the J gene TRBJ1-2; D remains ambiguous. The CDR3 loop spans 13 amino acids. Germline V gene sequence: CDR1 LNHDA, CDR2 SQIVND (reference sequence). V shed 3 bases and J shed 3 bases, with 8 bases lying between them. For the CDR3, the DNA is TGTGCCAGTAGTATGCAGAAGTACTATGGCTACACCTTC. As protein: CASSMQKYYGYTF.

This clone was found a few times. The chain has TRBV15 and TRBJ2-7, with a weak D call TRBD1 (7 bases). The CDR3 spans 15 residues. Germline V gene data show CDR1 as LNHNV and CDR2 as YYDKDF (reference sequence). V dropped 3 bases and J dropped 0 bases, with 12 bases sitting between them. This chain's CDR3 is CATSRYRGGSYEQYF. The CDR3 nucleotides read TGTGCCACCAGCAGGTACAGGGGAGGCTCCTACGAGCAGTACTTC. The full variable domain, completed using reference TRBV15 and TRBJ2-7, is DAMVIQNPRYQVTQFGKPVTLSCSQTLNHNVMYWYQQKSSQAPKLLFHYYDKDFNNEADTPDNFQSRRPNTSFCFLDIRSPGLGDTAMYLCATSRYRGGSYEQYFGPGTRLTVT.

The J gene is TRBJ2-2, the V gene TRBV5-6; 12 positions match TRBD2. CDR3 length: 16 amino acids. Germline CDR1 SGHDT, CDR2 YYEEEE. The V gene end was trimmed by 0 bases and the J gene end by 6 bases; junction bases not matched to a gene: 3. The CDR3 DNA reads TGTGCCAGCAGCTTGGTGTCTAGCGGGGGGGCCGGGGAGCTGTTTTTT. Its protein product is CASSLVSSGGAGELFF.

The CDR3 region is CASGTGDFGEKLFF. The CDR3 DNA follows: TGTGCTAGTGGCACGGGGGACTTTGGAGAAAAACTGTTTTTT. The V gene is TRBV12-5, the J gene TRBJ1-4; a possible D gene is TRBD1 (5 bases). CDR1 and CDR2 from the germline V gene are LGHNT and FRNRAP. This CDR3 is built from 14 residues. With 6 bases removed from V and 8 bases from J, the gap between germline ends came to 16 bases.

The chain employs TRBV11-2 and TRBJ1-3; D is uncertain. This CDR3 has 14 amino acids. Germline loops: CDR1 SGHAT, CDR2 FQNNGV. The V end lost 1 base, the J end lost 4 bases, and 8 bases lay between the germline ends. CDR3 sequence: CASSLAVGGNTIYF. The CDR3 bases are TGTGCCAGCAGCTTAGCTGTCGGGGGAAACACCATATATTTT.

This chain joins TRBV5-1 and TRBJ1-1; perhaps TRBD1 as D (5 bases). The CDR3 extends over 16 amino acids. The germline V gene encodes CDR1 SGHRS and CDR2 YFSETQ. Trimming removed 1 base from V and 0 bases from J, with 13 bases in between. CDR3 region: CASSLLGQALNTEAFF. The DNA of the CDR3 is TGCGCCAGCAGCTTGTTGGGGCAGGCTCTGAACACTGAAGCTTTCTTT.

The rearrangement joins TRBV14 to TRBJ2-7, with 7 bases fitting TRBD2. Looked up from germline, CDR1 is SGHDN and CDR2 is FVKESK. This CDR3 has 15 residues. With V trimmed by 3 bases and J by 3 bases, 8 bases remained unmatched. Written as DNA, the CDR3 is TGTGCCAGCAGCCAGATAAGCGGGGCCAGCTACGAGCAGTACTTC. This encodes CASSQISGASYEQYF. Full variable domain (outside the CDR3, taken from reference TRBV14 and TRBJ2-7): EAGVTQFPSHSVIEKGQTVTLRCDPISGHDNLYWYRRVMGKEIKFLLHFVKESKQDESGMPNNRFLAERTGGTYSTLKVQPAELEDSGVYFCASSQISGASYEQYFGPGTRLTVT.

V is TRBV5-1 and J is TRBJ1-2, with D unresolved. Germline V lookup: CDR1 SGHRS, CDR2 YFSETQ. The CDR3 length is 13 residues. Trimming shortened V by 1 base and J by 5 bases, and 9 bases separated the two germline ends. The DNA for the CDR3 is TGCGCCAGCAGCTTGTCCCCCGAGTATGGCTACACCTTC. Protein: CASSLSPEYGYTF.

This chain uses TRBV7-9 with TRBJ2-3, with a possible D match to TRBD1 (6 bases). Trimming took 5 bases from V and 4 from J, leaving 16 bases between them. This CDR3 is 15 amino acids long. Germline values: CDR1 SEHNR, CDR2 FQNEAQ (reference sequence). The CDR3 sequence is CASSPQGVGPDTQYF. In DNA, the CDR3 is TGTGCCAGCAGCCCACAGGGAGTCGGACCAGATACGCAGTATTTT.

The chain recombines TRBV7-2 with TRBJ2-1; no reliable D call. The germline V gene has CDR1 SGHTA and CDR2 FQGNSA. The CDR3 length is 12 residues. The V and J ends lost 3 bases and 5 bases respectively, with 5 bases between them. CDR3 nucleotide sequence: TGTGCCAGCAGCTTGGCCAACAATGAGCAGTTCTTC. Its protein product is CASSLANNEQFF.